The 15 T cell receptor beta chains below come from one sample, sequenced in a study of control samples from healthy donors and cancer patients. Generated by immunoSEQ multiplex PCR, the TCRdb table keeps only in-frame clones and is missing some. The sample lists roughly 51,000 clones; about nine tenths were seen once. Sequencing used PBMCs. The receptors derive from a man aged 40-49 years with colorectal cancer.

V is TRBV6-5 and J is TRBJ2-1; TRBD1 matches 10 bases. Germline V lookup: CDR1 MNHEY, CDR2 SVGAGI. The length of the CDR3 is 15 residues. With V trimmed by 8 bases and J by 6 bases, 10 bases remained unmatched. The CDR3 sequence is CASASGTGESNEQFF. In DNA, the CDR3 is TGTGCCAGCGCTTCCGGGACAGGGGAAAGCAATGAGCAGTTCTTC.

This chain links TRBV29-1 with TRBJ2-1, with 12 bases fitting TRBD1. Germline assignment: CDR1 SQVTM and CDR2 ANQGSEA. The CDR3 is made up of 14 amino acids. Trimming cost V 4 bases and J 10 bases; bases outside gene matches: 8. In DNA, the CDR3 is TGCAGCGTTGGGGGACAGGGGGCGCCGCGGGAGCAGTTCTTC. This codes for CSVGGQGAPREQFF.

V and J are TRBV2 and TRBJ2-2; no clear D gene. The CDR3 has 11 residues. The germline V gene has CDR1 SNHLY and CDR2 FYNNEI. The V and J ends lost 6 bases and 7 bases respectively, with 6 bases between them. This CDR3 is CASRLSGELFF. The CDR3 nucleotides are TGTGCCAGCAGGTTGAGCGGGGAGCTGTTTTTT.

The rearrangement links TRBV28 to TRBJ2-7; D call uncertain. With 3 bases removed from V and 2 bases from J, the gap between germline ends came to 11 bases. CDR1 and CDR2 (germline): MDHEN, SYDVKM. CDR3 size: 14 residues. CDR3: CASSFIRRTYEQYF. The DNA of the CDR3 is TGTGCCAGCAGTTTCATAAGGCGGACCTACGAGCAGTACTTC. Full variable domain (missing parts from reference TRBV28 and TRBJ2-7): DVKVTQSSRYLVKRTGEKVFLECVQDMDHENMFWYRQDPGLGLRLIYFSYDVKMKEKGDIPEGYSVSREKKERFSLILESASTNQTSMYLCASSFIRRTYEQYFGPGTRLTVT.

The chain uses TRBV7-9 and TRBJ1-2; D is perhaps TRBD1 (6 bases). This CDR3 has 13 residues. The V gene lost 5 bases and the J gene lost 8 bases, with 15 bases spanning the gap. Germline-derived CDR1 and CDR2 are SEHNR and FQNEAQ (reference sequence). CDR3 amino acids: CASSPPSGGGYTF. Written as DNA, the CDR3 is TGTGCCAGCAGCCCTCCCTCGGGGGGCGGCTACACCTTC.

The rearrangement links TRBV4-3 to TRBJ1-6, with 7 bases lining up with TRBD1. Trimming took 1 base from V and 0 from J; bases not matched to a gene: 12. CDR1 is LGHNA and CDR2 is YSLEER in the germline V gene. The CDR3 extends over 20 amino acids. CDR3 amino acids: CASSQALGDSPSSYNSPLHF. CDR3 DNA sequence: TGCGCCAGCAGCCAAGCCCTGGGGGACAGTCCATCCTCCTATAATTCACCCCTCCACTTT.

The chain recombines TRBV27 with TRBJ1-1; 9 positions match TRBD1. The CDR3 is made up of 15 amino acids. Unmatched junction bases numbered 6, after V lost 5 bases and J lost 2 bases. Germline V gene data show CDR1 as MNHEY and CDR2 as SMNVEV (reference sequence). For the CDR3, the DNA is TGTGCCAGCAGTCTTACCACAGGGGGCAACACTGAAGCTTTCTTT. It specifies CASSLTTGGNTEAFF.

This chain uses TRBV28 with TRBJ1-4; D is uncertain. Looked up from germline, CDR1 is MDHEN and CDR2 is SYDVKM. The V end lost 6 bases, the J end lost 2 bases, and 13 bases lay between the germline ends. The CDR3 contains 15 residues. The CDR3 bases are TGTGCCAGCAGCCTCACGGGGAGGACTAATGAAAAACTGTTTTTT. Translated: CASSLTGRTNEKLFF. Full variable domain (rest looked up from reference TRBV28 and TRBJ1-4): DVKVTQSSRYLVKRTGEKVFLECVQDMDHENMFWYRQDPGLGLRLIYFSYDVKMKEKGDIPEGYSVSREKKERFSLILESASTNQTSMYLCASSLTGRTNEKLFFGSGTQLSVL.

V gene TRBV14 combines with J gene TRBJ1-6; D is unclear. The V and J ends lost 0 bases and 0 bases respectively, with 6 bases between them. This CDR3 has 16 amino acids. CDR1 is SGHDN and CDR2 is FVKESK in the germline V gene. CDR3 sequence reads: CASSQDPYSYNSPLHF. The CDR3 coding sequence is TGTGCCAGCAGCCAAGATCCGTACTCCTATAATTCACCCCTCCACTTT.

The gene calls are TRBV11-3 and TRBJ2-1; 10 bases line up with TRBD2. The CDR3 runs 15 residues. Trimming removed 6 bases from V and 8 bases from J; junction bases left unmatched: 10. Germline CDR1 SGHNT, CDR2 YENEEA. This chain's CDR3 is CASREAGGPLYEQFF. As DNA, the CDR3 is TGTGCCAGCAGAGAAGCGGGAGGGCCTCTCTATGAGCAGTTCTTC.

The chain links TRBV5-1 to TRBJ1-6, with unresolved D. This CDR3 is built from 13 residues. V lost 4 bases to trimming and J lost 6 bases, with 8 bases between them. Germline assignment: CDR1 SGHRS and CDR2 YFSETQ. The CDR3 DNA sequence: TGCGCCAGCAGCCAAGACGTTAATTCACCCCTCCACTTT. It encodes CASSQDVNSPLHF.

This rearrangement joins TRBV14 to TRBJ2-7, with 9 bases fitting TRBD1. V lost 4 bases and J lost 3; bases outside the gene matches: 4. The germline gives CDR1 SGHDN, CDR2 FVKESK. There are 14 residues in the CDR3. The CDR3 here is CASSRRTGVYEQYF. The CDR3 bases are TGTGCCAGCAGCCGACGGACAGGGGTCTACGAGCAGTACTTC.

V gene TRBV27 combines with J gene TRBJ2-5; D possibly corresponds to TRBD1 (6 bases). The CDR3 is 12 residues long. The ends were cut back, 2 bases at V and 5 bases at J, with 6 bases in the middle. Looked up from germline, CDR1 is MNHEY and CDR2 is SMNVEV (reference sequence). In DNA, the CDR3 is TGTGCCAGCAGTTTAAGGGGGGAGACCCAGTACTTC. Encoded protein: CASSLRGETQYF.

The chain carries TRBV5-4 and TRBJ2-7; 8 bases line up with TRBD2. This CDR3 contains 14 residues. V trimming: 1 base; J trimming: 2 bases; junction bases outside the gene matches: 2. The germline CDR1 and CDR2 sequences are SGHNT and YYREEE (reference sequence). The CDR3 DNA sequence: TGTGCCAGCAGCTTGACCGGGGGGGCCTACGAGCAGTACTTC. Protein: CASSLTGGAYEQYF.

The chain uses TRBV4-3 and TRBJ1-1; weak D call: TRBD1 (5 bases). Germline V gene lookup returns CDR1 LGHNA and CDR2 YSLEER. This CDR3 has 15 residues. V was trimmed by 0 bases and J by 2 bases, leaving 10 bases between them. The CDR3 bases are TGCGCCAGCAGCCAAGAGAGTAGGGGAAACACTGAAGCTTTCTTT. The encoded protein is CASSQESRGNTEAFF.